This TCR beta chain was captured in a study of CD8+ T cells in alopecia areata. In each case, RNA was isolated and then reverse transcribed into cDNA as the sequencing template. Data came from immunoSEQ multiplex PCR; TCRdb stores just in-frame clones and leaves some out. The table has about 210,000 clones, less than 75% seen once. Treatment described: oral pan-JAK inhibitor, 5-10 mg twice daily. The material was CD4+ T cells sorted from blood, obtained at week 4, from a patient treated with tofacitinib. This receptor was identified in a human donor with alopecia areata.

The CDR3 DNA reads as TGCGCCAGCAGCCAAGCGGGACAGTTGAACACTGAAGCTTTCTTT. Translation gives CASSQAGQLNTEAFF. The chain joins TRBV4-3 to TRBJ1-1, with 7 bases that match TRBD1. V lost 1 base and J lost 0; bases outside the gene matches: 2. This CDR3 is 15 amino acids long. Germline loops: CDR1 LGHNA, CDR2 YSLEER.